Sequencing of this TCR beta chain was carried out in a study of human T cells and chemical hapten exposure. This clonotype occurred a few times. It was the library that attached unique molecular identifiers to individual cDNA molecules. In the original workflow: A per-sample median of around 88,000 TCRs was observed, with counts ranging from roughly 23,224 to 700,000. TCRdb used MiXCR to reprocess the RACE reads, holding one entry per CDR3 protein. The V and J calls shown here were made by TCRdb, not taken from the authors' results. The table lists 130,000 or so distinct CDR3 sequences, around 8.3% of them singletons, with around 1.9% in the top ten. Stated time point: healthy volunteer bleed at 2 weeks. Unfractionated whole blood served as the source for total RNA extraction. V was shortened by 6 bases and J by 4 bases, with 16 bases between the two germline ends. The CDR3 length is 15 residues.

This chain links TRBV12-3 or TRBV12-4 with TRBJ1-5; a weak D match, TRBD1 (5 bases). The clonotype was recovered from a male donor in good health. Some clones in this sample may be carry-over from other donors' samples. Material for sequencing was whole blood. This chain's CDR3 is CASSWGGLGNQPQHF. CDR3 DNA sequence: TGTGCCAGCAGCTGGGGCGGGCTCGGAAATCAGCCCCAGCATTTT.